These T cell receptor beta chains were read from a single sample in a study of blood T cell repertoires in COVID-19. Generated by immunoSEQ multiplex PCR, the TCRdb table keeps only in-frame clones and is missing some. The repertoire includes 350,000 to 450,000 clones, 75% to 90% of them detected once, and 5% to 6% sits in the top ten. What was sequenced was PBMCs or T cells enriched from blood (not recorded which). These receptors all come from a woman between 45 and 65 years old who had recovered from COVID-19. Both conserved end residues are part of each CDR3. A D gene is named only where the DNA matches it firmly. Clone size, where shown, is once, few, many, or a class for clones that have expanded.

d_call: -
clone_size: once
v_call: TRBV5-5
j_call: TRBJ2-2
cdr3_nt: TGTGCCAGCAGCTTGGTTAGGAGCACCGGGGAGCTGTTTTTT
cdr3_aa: CASSLVRSTGELFF

d_call: -
clone_size: -
v_call: TRBV9
j_call: TRBJ2-1
cdr3_nt: TGTGCCAGCAGCGTAGATAGCGGATCCTACAATGAGCAGTTCTTC
cdr3_aa: CASSVDSGSYNEQFF

d_call: -
clone_size: -
v_call: TRBV19
j_call: TRBJ1-2
cdr3_nt: TGTGCCAGTAGTTCCGCGGGGGGACTTGGATCTGGCTACACCTTC
cdr3_aa: CASSSAGGLGSGYTF

d_call: -
clone_size: -
v_call: TRBV11-3
j_call: TRBJ2-3
cdr3_nt: TGTGCCAGCAGCTCCAATCCAGTGGATACGCAGTATTTT
cdr3_aa: CASSSNPVDTQYF

d_call: TRBD2
clone_size: -
v_call: TRBV5-1
j_call: TRBJ2-5
cdr3_nt: TGCGCCAGCAGCTTGATAGCGGGGGCCCAAGAGACCCAGTACTTC
cdr3_aa: CASSLIAGAQETQYF

d_call: TRBD1
clone_size: once
v_call: TRBV3-1/TRBV3-2
j_call: TRBJ1-1
cdr3_nt: TGTGCCAGCAGCCTCCGAGGGGGCCCGAACACTGAAGCTTTCTTT
cdr3_aa: CASSLRGGPNTEAFF

d_call: -
clone_size: -
v_call: TRBV27
j_call: TRBJ1-5
cdr3_nt: TGTGCCAGCAGTTCCGGGGGGCTAAAGAATCAGCCCCAGCATTTT
cdr3_aa: CASSSGGLKNQPQHF

d_call: TRBD2
clone_size: -
v_call: TRBV6-5
j_call: TRBJ2-7
cdr3_nt: TGTGCCAGCAGTTACCGGGCTAGCGGTAAGCCCTACGAGCAGTACTTC
cdr3_aa: CASSYRASGKPYEQYF

d_call: -
clone_size: -
v_call: TRBV29-1
j_call: TRBJ1-1
cdr3_nt: TGCAGCGCCGGGGTCGGAAAGAACACTGAAGCTTTCTTT
cdr3_aa: CSAGVGKNTEAFF

d_call: TRBD1
clone_size: -
v_call: TRBV7-9
j_call: TRBJ1-2
cdr3_nt: TGTGCCAGCAGCTTAGGGACAGGGTCTTATGGCTACACCTTC
cdr3_aa: CASSLGTGSYGYTF

d_call: -
clone_size: -
v_call: TRBV2
j_call: TRBJ2-3
cdr3_nt: TGTGCCAGCAGCTTCAGGTGGAAAAACACAGATACGCAGTATTTT
cdr3_aa: CASSFRWKNTDTQYF

d_call: TRBD2
clone_size: -
v_call: TRBV2
j_call: TRBJ2-1
cdr3_nt: TGTGCCAGCAACTCCGGGACTAGCGGGAGTCAATCCTACAATGAGCAGTTCTTC
cdr3_aa: CASNSGTSGSQSYNEQFF

d_call: TRBD1
clone_size: -
v_call: TRBV28
j_call: TRBJ2-3
cdr3_nt: TGTGCCAGCAGTCCGCCGGGACAGGGGGTGTTTGTCACAGATACGCAGTATTTT
cdr3_aa: CASSPPGQGVFVTDTQYF

d_call: TRBD2
clone_size: -
v_call: TRBV5-1
j_call: TRBJ2-1
cdr3_nt: TGCGCCAGCGAGACTAGCGGGGGTCACAATGAGCAGTTCTTC
cdr3_aa: CASETSGGHNEQFF

d_call: TRBD1
clone_size: -
v_call: TRBV19
j_call: TRBJ2-7
cdr3_nt: TGTGCCAGTAGCCCAGGGGGTATCTCCTACGAGCAGTACTTC
cdr3_aa: CASSPGGISYEQYF

d_call: -
clone_size: -
v_call: TRBV4-1
j_call: TRBJ2-1
cdr3_nt: TGCGCCAGCAGCCAAGAAGAGGAGTTCGATGAGCAGTTCTTC
cdr3_aa: CASSQEEEFDEQFF

d_call: -
clone_size: -
v_call: TRBV14
j_call: TRBJ2-3
cdr3_nt: TGTGCCAGCAGCCCTTCCTATAACACAGATACGCAGTATTTT
cdr3_aa: CASSPSYNTDTQYF

d_call: TRBD1
clone_size: -
v_call: TRBV10-3
j_call: TRBJ1-1
cdr3_nt: TGTGCCATCAAAAGCCAGGGACAGGGTATAGGGACTGAAGCTTTCTTT
cdr3_aa: CAIKSQGQGIGTEAFF

d_call: -
clone_size: -
v_call: TRBV6-6
j_call: TRBJ2-3
cdr3_nt: TGTGCCAGCAGATCTCCTTTTTCAGATACGCAGTATTTT
cdr3_aa: CASRSPFSDTQYF

d_call: TRBD2
clone_size: -
v_call: TRBV7-2
j_call: TRBJ2-2
cdr3_nt: TGTGCCAGCAGCTTTGGCGGGAGTTGGACCGGGGAGCTGTTTTTT
cdr3_aa: CASSFGGSWTGELFF

d_call: -
clone_size: -
v_call: TRBV7-3
j_call: TRBJ1-1
cdr3_nt: TGTGCCAGCAGCTTGGCAGGGACACTGAACACTGAAGCTTTCTTT
cdr3_aa: CASSLAGTLNTEAFF

d_call: -
clone_size: -
v_call: TRBV7-9
j_call: TRBJ1-6
cdr3_nt: TGTGCCAGCAGCTTTGGGGCCGAGGAACTCCACTTT
cdr3_aa: CASSFGAEELHF

d_call: -
clone_size: -
v_call: TRBV18
j_call: TRBJ1-1
cdr3_nt: TGTGCCAGCTCATACAAAACAGGCCTAAACACTGAAGCTTTCTTT
cdr3_aa: CASSYKTGLNTEAFF

d_call: TRBD1
clone_size: -
v_call: TRBV6-6
j_call: TRBJ2-7
cdr3_nt: TGTGCCAGCAGCCTATGGGACAGGGGAACCTACGAGCAGTACTTC
cdr3_aa: CASSLWDRGTYEQYF

d_call: TRBD2
clone_size: -
v_call: TRBV9
j_call: TRBJ2-2
cdr3_nt: TGTGCCAGCAGCGTAGCGGGCGGGAGTAGTACCGGGGAGCTGTTTTTT
cdr3_aa: CASSVAGGSSTGELFF

d_call: TRBD2
clone_size: -
v_call: TRBV12-5
j_call: TRBJ2-3
cdr3_nt: TGTGCTAGTGGTTTGAGCGGGGGGGCGGCAGATACGCAGTATTTT
cdr3_aa: CASGLSGGAADTQYF

d_call: -
clone_size: -
v_call: TRBV19
j_call: TRBJ1-1
cdr3_nt: TGTGCCAGTAGTTCACAGGGTTGGGACACTGAAGCTTTCTTT
cdr3_aa: CASSSQGWDTEAFF

d_call: TRBD1
clone_size: few
v_call: TRBV7-2
j_call: TRBJ2-5
cdr3_nt: TGTGCCAGCAGCTTATGGGGGACAGGGGACAACCAAGAGACCCAGTACTTC
cdr3_aa: CASSLWGTGDNQETQYF

d_call: -
clone_size: -
v_call: TRBV12-3/TRBV12-4
j_call: TRBJ1-1
cdr3_nt: TGTGCCAGCAGCGGACTTGCTGAAGCTTTCTTT
cdr3_aa: CASSGLAEAFF

d_call: -
clone_size: -
v_call: TRBV7-2
j_call: TRBJ1-5
cdr3_nt: TGTGCCAGCAGCTTAGGTGGCAGGGAGGCCCAGCATTTT
cdr3_aa: CASSLGGREAQHF

d_call: TRBD2
clone_size: -
v_call: TRBV10-3
j_call: TRBJ2-1
cdr3_nt: TGTGCCATCAATAATCTAGCGGGAGGGGTAAATGAGCAGTTCTTC
cdr3_aa: CAINNLAGGVNEQFF

d_call: -
clone_size: few
v_call: TRBV5-1
j_call: TRBJ1-2
cdr3_nt: TGCGCCAGCAGACCGACTGATAACTATGGCTACACCTTC
cdr3_aa: CASRPTDNYGYTF

d_call: -
clone_size: -
v_call: TRBV7-8
j_call: TRBJ2-1
cdr3_nt: TGTGCCAGCAGCCTAAGCCCTGAGCAGTTCTTC
cdr3_aa: CASSLSPEQFF

d_call: TRBD1
clone_size: -
v_call: TRBV2
j_call: TRBJ1-3
cdr3_nt: TGTGCCAGCAGTTATACAGGGGCTTCTGGAAACACCATATATTTT
cdr3_aa: CASSYTGASGNTIYF

d_call: -
clone_size: -
v_call: TRBV5-1
j_call: TRBJ1-2
cdr3_nt: TGCGCCAGCAGCTTGGGTCACGGTAACTATGGCTACACCTTC
cdr3_aa: CASSLGHGNYGYTF

d_call: TRBD1
clone_size: -
v_call: TRBV29-1
j_call: TRBJ2-3
cdr3_nt: TGCAGCGTTGAAAGGTCCACAGGGGGCACAGATACGCAGTATTTT
cdr3_aa: CSVERSTGGTDTQYF

d_call: TRBD1
clone_size: few
v_call: TRBV6-5
j_call: TRBJ1-6
cdr3_nt: TGTGCCAGCAGTAGGACGGGACAGGAAGATTCACCCCTCCACTTT
cdr3_aa: CASSRTGQEDSPLHF

d_call: -
clone_size: few
v_call: TRBV3-1/TRBV3-2
j_call: TRBJ1-2
cdr3_nt: TGTGCCAGCAGCCAAGATCCGGCGGGGCGCGATGGCTACACCTTC
cdr3_aa: CASSQDPAGRDGYTF

d_call: -
clone_size: -
v_call: TRBV18
j_call: TRBJ1-5
cdr3_nt: TGTGCCAGCTCACCATTCGGGGGAGGACAGCCCCAGCATTTT
cdr3_aa: CASSPFGGGQPQHF

d_call: -
clone_size: -
v_call: TRBV3-1/TRBV3-2
j_call: TRBJ1-2
cdr3_nt: TGTGCCAGCAGCCAAGACTCAGGGTCCTATGGCTACACCTTC
cdr3_aa: CASSQDSGSYGYTF